This TCR beta chain was captured by sequencing in a study of blood T cell repertoires in COVID-19. At the level of the study: Both acute and convalescent COVID-19 samples were obtained from the United States, Italy and Spain.

Original data processing: Using reference gene primer amplification, nucleated cell counts were estimated. Repertoires were generated with immunoSEQ multiplex PCR, while TCRdb's copy carries only in-frame clones and drops some. D and trimming come from the DNA, and the V and J calls and clone size come from that table. This sample has hundreds of thousands of clones, with roughly 88% found just once. The V end lost 3 bases, the J end lost 1 base, and 15 bases lay between the germline ends. Looked up from germline, CDR1 is SGDLS and CDR2 is YYNGEE. This CDR3 region has 16 residues. The chain combines TRBV9 with TRBJ2-3; D may be TRBD2 (6 bases). The TCR was taken from a human donor in a cohort sampled during active COVID-19. The material sequenced was peripheral blood. CDR3 DNA: TGTGCCAGCAGCGCTTCGACTAGTAAGGGCACAGATACGCAGTATTTT. Residues: CASSASTSKGTDTQYF.